This paragraph covers one T cell receptor (beta chain) sequence. The CDR3 runs 17 residues. Per germline, CDR1 SGHRS and CDR2 YFSETQ. Trimming removed 0 bases at V and 4 bases at J, with 18 bases between. Some clones are missing from TCRdb's copy, which holds only in-frame ones; the method was immunoSEQ multiplex PCR. Found here are some 1,600,000 clones, around 98% of them singletons; the top ten hold 0.45%. These data belong to a study of shared clonotypes between healthy human individuals. The source material was naive CD4+ T cells sorted from blood. As to subset: CD45RA+ positively selected. This chain links TRBV5-1 with TRBJ2-3; no reliable D call. The sequence was collected from a man aged 30 to 39 in good health. The CDR3 DNA follows: TGCGCCAGCAGCTTGGTTGTGGGCTCCTCAAGGCCAGATACGCAGTATTTT. Amino acids: CASSLVVGSSRPDTQYF.